The TCR beta chain under discussion was sequenced for a study of blood T cell repertoires in COVID-19. Background on the study: COVID-19 samples from acute and convalescent phases originated in the United States, Italy and Spain. Sources were T cells, B-cell-depleted T cells, or PBMCs; the material itself was cDNA or gDNA.

This clone was counted once. Libraries were prepared by immunoSEQ multiplex PCR; TCRdb keeps only in-frame clonotypes and omits some of them. The data hold around 320,000 clones, with about nine tenths observed a single time. The V gene end was trimmed by 3 bases and the J gene end by 4 bases; junction bases not matched to a gene: 7. This CDR3 is 16 amino acids long. CDR1 and CDR2 from the germline V gene are SGHNT and YYREEE (reference sequence). The rearrangement joins TRBV5-4 to TRBJ1-1; 12 bases fit TRBD1. Specimen: peripheral blood. The source of this sequence is a man in his late teens or twenties with active or convalescent COVID-19. In DNA form, the CDR3 reads TGTGCCAGCAGCTCCCGGGACAGGGGGCGGGTCACTGAAGCTTTCTTT. Translated, it gives CASSSRDRGRVTEAFF.